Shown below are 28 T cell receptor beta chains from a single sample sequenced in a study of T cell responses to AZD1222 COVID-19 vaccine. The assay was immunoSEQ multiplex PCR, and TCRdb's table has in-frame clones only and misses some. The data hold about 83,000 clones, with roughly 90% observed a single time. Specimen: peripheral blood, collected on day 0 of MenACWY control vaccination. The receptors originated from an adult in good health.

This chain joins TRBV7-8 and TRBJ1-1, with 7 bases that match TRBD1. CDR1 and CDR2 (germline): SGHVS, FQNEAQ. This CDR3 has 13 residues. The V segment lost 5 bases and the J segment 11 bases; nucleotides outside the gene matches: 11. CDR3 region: CASSRGQAGSAFF. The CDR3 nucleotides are TGTGCCAGCAGCCGCGGACAGGCAGGTTCGGCTTTCTTT.

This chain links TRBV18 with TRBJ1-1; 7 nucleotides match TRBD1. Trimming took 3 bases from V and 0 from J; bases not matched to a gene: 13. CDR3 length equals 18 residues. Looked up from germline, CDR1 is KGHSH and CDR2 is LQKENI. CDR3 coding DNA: TGTGCCAGCTCACCTAGGGAATTTTACAGGGGTTTGAACACTGAAGCTTTCTTT. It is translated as CASSPREFYRGLNTEAFF.

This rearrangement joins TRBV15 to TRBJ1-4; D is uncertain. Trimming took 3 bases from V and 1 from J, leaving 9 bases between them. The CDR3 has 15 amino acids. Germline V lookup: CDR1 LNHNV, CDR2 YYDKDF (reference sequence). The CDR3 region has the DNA TGTGCCACCAGCAGGGACGTGGGAACTAATGAAAAACTGTTTTTT. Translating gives CATSRDVGTNEKLFF.

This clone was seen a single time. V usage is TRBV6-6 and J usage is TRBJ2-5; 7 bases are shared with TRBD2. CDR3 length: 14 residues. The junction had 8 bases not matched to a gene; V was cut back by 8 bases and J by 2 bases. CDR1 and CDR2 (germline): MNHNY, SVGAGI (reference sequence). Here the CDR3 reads CASYHGGGQETQYF. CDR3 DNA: TGTGCCAGCTATCATGGGGGAGGGCAAGAGACCCAGTACTTC.

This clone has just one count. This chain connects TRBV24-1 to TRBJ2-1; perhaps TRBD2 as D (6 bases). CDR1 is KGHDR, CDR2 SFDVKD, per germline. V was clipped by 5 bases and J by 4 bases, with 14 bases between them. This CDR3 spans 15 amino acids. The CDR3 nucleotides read TGTGCCACCAGTGTTGGTAGCGGAGCATACAATGAGCAGTTCTTC. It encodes CATSVGSGAYNEQFF.

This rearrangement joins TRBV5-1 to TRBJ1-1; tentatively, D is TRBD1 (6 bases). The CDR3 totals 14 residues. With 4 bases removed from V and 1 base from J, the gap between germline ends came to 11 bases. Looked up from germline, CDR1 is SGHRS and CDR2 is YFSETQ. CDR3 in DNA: TGCGCCAGCAGCACCCAGACAGGGAACACTGAAGCTTTCTTT. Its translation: CASSTQTGNTEAFF.

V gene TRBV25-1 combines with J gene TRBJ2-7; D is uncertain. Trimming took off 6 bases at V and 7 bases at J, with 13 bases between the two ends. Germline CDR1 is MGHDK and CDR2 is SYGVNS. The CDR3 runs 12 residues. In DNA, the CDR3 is TGTGCCAGCAGCAGCCAGGTAGGAGAGCAGTACTTC. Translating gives CASSSQVGEQYF.

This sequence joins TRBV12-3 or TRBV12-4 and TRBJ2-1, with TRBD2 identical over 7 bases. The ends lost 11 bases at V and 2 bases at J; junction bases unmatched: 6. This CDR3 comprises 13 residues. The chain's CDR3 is CASQSGTYNEQFF. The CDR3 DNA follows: TGTGCCTCGCAAAGCGGGACCTACAATGAGCAGTTCTTC.

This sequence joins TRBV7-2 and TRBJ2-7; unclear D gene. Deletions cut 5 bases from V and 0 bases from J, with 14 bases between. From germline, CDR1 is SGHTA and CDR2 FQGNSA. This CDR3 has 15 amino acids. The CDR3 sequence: CASSADLTSSYEQYF. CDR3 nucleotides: TGTGCCAGCAGCGCCGACCTCACAAGCTCCTACGAGCAGTACTTC.

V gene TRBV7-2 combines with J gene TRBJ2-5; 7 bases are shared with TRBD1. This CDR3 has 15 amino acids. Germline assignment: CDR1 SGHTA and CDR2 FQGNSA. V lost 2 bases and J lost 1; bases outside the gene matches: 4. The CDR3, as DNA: TGTGCCAGCAGCTTAACCGGGACAGCCCAAGAGACCCAGTACTTC. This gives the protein CASSLTGTAQETQYF.

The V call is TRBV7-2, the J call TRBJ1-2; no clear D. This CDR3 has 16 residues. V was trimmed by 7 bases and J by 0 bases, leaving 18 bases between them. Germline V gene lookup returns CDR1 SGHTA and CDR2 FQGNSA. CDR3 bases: TGTGCCAGCACCCCCGAGGCCGCTCTGGCTAACTATGGCTACACCTTC. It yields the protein CASTPEAALANYGYTF.

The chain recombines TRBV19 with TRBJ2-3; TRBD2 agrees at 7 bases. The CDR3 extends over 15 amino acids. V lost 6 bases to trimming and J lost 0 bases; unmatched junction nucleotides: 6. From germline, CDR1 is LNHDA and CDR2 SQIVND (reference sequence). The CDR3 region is CASRLSGTSTDTQYF. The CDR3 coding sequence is TGTGCCAGTAGGCTCAGCGGGACTAGCACAGATACGCAGTATTTT.

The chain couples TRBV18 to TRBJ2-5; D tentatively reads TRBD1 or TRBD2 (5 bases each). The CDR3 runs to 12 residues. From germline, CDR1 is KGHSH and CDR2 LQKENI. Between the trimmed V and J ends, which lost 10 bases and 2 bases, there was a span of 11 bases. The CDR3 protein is CATRGGQETQYF. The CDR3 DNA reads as TGTGCCACCCGGGGCGGACAAGAGACCCAGTACTTC. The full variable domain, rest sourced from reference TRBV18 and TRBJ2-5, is NAGVMQNPRHLVRRRGQEARLRCSPMKGHSHVYWYRQLPEEGLKFMVYLQKENIIDESGMPKERFSAEFPKEGPSILRIQQVVRGDSAAYFCATRGGQETQYFGPGTRLLVL.

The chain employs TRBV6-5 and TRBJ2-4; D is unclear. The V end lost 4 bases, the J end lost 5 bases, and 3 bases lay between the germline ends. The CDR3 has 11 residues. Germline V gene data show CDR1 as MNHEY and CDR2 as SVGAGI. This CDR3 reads CASSSQNIQYF. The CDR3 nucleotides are TGTGCCAGCAGTTCTCAAAACATTCAGTACTTC.

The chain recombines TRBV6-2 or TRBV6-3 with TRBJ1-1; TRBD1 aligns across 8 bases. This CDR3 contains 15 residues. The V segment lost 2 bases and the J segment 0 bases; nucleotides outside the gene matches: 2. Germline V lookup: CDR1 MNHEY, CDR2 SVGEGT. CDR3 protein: CASSYRQGMNTEAFF. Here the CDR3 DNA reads TGTGCCAGCAGTTACAGACAGGGGATGAACACTGAAGCTTTCTTT.

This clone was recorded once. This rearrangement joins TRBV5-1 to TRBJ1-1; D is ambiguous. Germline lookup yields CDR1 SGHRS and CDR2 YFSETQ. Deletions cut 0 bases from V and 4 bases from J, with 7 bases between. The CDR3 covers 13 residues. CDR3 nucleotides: TGCGCCAGCAGCTTGGGTTGGGGCACTGAAGCTTTCTTT. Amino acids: CASSLGWGTEAFF.

CDR3: CASSLQGDTGELFF. In nucleotides, the CDR3 is TGTGCCAGCAGCTTACAGGGGGACACCGGGGAGCTGTTTTTT. The chain employs TRBV5-4 and TRBJ2-2; 8 positions agree with TRBD1. CDR3 length equals 14 residues. The V gene's germline CDR1 is SGHNT and CDR2 YYREEE (reference sequence). The trim removed 2 bases at V and 3 bases at J, leaving 0 bases unmatched.

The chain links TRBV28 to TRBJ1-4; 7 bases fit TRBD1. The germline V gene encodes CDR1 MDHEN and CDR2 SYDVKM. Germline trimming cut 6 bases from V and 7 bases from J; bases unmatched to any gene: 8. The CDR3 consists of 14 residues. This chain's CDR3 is CASSPQGGFEKLFF. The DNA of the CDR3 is TGTGCCAGCAGCCCGCAGGGGGGGTTTGAAAAACTGTTTTTT.

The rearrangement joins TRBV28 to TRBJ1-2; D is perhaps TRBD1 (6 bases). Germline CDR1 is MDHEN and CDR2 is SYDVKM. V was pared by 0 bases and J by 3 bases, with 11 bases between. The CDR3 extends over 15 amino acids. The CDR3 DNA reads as TGTGCCAGCAGTTTATGGGGGGCTAGCGACTATGGCTACACCTTC. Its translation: CASSLWGASDYGYTF.

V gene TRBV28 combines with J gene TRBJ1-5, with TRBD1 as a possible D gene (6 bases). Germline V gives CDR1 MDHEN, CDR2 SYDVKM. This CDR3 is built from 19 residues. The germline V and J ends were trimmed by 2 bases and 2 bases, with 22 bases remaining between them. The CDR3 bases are TGTGCCAGCAGTTTAGTCCTGCTGAAACAGGGAATTGGCAATCAGCCCCAGCATTTT. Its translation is CASSLVLLKQGIGNQPQHF.

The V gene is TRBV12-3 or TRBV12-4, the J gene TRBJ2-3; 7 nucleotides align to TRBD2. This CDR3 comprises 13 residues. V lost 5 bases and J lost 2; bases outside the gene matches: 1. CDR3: CASSRDYTDTQYF. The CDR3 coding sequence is TGTGCCAGCAGTCGGGACTACACAGATACGCAGTATTTT.

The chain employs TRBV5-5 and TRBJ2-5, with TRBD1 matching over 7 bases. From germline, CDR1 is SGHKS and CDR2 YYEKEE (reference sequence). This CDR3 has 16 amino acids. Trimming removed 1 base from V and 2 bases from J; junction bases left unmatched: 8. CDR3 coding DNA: TGTGCCAGCAGCTTGTTCTTGACAGGGCAACAAGAGACCCAGTACTTC. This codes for CASSLFLTGQQETQYF.

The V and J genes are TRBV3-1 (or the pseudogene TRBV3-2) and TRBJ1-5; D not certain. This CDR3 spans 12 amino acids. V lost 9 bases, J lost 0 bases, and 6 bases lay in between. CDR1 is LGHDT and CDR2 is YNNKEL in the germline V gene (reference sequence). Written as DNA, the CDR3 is TGTGCCAGTGGACCTAGCAATCAGCCCCAGCATTTT. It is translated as CASGPSNQPQHF.

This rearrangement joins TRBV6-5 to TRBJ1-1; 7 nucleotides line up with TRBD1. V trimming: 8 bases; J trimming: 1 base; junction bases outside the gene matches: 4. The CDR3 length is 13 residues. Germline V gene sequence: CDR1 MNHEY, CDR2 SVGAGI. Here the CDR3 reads CASGRGQNTEAFF. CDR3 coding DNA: TGTGCCAGCGGGAGGGGGCAGAACACTGAAGCTTTCTTT.

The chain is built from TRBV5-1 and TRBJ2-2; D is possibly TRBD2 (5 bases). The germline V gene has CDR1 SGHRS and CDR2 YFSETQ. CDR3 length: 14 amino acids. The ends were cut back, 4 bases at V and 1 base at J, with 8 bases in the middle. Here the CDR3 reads CASSRTENTGELFF. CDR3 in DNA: TGCGCCAGCAGCAGGACTGAGAACACCGGGGAGCTGTTTTTT.

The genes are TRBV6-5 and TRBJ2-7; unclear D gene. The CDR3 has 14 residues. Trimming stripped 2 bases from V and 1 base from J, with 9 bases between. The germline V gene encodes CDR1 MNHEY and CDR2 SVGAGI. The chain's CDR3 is CASSYGRWSYEQYF. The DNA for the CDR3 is TGTGCCAGCAGTTACGGACGCTGGTCCTACGAGCAGTACTTC.

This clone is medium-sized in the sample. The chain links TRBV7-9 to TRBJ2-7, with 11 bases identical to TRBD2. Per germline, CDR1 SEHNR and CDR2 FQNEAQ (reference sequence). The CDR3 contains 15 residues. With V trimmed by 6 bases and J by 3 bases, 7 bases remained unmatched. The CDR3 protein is CASSPSGRPYYEQYF. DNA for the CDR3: TGTGCCAGCAGTCCTAGCGGGAGGCCCTACTACGAGCAGTACTTC.

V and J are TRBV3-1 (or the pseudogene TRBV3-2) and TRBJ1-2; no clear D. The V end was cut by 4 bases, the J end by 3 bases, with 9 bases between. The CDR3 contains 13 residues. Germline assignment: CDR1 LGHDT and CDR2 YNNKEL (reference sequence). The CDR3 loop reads CASSPRTDYGYTF. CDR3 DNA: TGTGCCAGCAGCCCGCGGACCGACTATGGCTACACCTTC.